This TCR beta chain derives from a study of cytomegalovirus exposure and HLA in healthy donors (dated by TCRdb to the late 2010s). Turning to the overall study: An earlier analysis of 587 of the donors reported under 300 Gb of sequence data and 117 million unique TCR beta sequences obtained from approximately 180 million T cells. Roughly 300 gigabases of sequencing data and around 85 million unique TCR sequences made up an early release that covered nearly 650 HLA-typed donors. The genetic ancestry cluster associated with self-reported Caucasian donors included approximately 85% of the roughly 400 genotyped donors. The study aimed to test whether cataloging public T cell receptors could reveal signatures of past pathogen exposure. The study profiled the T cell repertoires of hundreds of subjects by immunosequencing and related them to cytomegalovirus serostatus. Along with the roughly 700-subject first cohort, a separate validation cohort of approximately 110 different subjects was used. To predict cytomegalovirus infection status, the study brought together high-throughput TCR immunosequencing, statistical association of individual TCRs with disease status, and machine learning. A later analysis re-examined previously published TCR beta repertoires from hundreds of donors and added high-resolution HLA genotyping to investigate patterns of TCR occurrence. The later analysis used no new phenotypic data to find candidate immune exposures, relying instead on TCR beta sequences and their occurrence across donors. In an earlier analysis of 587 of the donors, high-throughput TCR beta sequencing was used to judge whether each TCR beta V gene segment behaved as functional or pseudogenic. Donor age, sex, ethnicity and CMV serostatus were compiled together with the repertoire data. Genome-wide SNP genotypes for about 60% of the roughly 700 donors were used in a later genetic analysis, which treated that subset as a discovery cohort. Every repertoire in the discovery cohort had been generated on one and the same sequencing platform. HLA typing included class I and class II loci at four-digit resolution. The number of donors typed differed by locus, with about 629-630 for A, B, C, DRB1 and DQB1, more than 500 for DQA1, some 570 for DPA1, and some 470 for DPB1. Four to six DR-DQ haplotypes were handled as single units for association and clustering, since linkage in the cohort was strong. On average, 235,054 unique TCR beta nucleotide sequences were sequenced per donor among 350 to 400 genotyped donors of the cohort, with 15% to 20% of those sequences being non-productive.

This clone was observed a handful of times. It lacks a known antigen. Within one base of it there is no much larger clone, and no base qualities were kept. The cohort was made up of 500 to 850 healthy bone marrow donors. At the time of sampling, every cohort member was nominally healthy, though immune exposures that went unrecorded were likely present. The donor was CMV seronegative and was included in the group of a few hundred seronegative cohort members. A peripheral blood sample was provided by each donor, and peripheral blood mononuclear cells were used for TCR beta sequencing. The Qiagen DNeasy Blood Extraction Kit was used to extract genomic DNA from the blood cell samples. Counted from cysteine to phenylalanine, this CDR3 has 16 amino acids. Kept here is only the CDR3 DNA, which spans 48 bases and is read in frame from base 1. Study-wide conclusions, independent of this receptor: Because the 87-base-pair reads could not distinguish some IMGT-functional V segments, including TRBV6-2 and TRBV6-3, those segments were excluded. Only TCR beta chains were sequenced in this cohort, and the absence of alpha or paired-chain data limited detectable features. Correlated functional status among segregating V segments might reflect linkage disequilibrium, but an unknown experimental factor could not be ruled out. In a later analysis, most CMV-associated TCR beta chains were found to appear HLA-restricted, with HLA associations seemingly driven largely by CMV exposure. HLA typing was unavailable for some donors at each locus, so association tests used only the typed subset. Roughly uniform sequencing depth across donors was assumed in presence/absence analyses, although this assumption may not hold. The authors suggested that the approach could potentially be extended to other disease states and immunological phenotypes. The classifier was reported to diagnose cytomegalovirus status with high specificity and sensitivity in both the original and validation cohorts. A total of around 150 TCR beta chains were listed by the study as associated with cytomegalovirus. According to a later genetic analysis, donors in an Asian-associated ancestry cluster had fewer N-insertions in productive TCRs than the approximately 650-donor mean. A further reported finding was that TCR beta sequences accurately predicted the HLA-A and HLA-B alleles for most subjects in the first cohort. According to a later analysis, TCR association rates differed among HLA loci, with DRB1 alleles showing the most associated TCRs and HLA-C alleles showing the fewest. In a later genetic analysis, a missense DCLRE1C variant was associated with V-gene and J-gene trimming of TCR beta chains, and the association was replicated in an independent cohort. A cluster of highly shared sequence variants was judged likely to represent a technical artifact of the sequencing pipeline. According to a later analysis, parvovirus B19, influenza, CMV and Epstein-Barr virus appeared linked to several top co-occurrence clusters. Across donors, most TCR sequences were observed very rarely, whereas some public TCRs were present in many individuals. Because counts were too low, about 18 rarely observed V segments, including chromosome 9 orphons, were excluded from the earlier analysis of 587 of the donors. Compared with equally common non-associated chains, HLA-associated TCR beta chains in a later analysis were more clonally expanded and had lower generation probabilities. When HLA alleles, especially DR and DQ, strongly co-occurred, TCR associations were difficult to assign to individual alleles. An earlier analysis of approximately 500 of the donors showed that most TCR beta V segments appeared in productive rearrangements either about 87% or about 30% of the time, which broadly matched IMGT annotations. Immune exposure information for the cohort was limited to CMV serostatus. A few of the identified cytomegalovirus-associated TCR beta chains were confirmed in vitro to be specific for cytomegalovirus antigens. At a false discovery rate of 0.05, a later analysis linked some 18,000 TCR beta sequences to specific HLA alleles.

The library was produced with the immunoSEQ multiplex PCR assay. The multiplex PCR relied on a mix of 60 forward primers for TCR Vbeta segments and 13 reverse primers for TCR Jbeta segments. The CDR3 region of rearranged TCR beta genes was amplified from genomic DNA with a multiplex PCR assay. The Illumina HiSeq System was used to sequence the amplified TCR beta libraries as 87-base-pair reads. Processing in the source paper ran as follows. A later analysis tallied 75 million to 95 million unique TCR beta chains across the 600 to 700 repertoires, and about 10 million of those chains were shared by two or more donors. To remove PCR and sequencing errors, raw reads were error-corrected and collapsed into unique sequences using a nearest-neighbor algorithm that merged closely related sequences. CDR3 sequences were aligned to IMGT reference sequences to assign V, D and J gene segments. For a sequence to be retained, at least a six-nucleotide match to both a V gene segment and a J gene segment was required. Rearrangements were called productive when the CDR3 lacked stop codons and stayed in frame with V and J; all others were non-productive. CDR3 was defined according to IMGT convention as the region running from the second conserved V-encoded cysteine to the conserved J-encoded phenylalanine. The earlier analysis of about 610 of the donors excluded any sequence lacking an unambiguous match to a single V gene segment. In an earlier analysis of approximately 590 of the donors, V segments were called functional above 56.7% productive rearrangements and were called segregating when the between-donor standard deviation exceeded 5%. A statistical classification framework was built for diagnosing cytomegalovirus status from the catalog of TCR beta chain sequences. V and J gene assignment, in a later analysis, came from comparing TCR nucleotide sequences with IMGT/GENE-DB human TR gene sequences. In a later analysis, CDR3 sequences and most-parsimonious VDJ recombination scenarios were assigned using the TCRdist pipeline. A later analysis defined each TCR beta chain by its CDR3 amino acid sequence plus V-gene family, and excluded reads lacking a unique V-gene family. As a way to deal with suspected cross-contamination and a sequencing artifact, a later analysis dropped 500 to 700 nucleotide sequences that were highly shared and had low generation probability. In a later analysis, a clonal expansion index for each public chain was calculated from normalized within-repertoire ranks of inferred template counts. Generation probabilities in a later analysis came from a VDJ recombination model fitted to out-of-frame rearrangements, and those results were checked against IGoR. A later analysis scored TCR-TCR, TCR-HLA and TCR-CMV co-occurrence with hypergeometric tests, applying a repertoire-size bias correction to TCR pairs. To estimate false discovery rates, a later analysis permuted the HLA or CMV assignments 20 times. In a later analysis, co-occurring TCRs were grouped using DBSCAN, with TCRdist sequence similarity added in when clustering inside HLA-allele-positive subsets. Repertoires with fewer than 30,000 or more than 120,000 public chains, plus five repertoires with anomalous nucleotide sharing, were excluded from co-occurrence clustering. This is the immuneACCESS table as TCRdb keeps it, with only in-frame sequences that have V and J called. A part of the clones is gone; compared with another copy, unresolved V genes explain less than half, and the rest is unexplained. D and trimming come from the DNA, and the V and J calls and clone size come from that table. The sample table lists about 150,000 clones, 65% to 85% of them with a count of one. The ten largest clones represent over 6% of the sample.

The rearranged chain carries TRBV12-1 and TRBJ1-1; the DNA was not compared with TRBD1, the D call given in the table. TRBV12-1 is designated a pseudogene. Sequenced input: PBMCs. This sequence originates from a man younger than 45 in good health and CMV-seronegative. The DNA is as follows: TGTGCCAGCAGCTTTGACCAGGGGCCGCGTTTCGCTGAAGCTTTCTTT. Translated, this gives CASSFDQGPRFAEAFF.